This T cell receptor (beta chain) was recorded in a study of blood T cell repertoires in COVID-19. Looking at the study overall: Some COVID-19 samples were acute and others convalescent; all came from the United States, Italy and Spain. Sources were T cells, B-cell-depleted T cells, or PBMCs; the material itself was cDNA or gDNA.

The germline CDR1 and CDR2 sequences are LNHDA and SQIVND (reference sequence). V lost 10 bases, J lost 9 bases, and 14 bases stayed unmatched. The CDR3 consists of 16 residues. Authors' methods: Reference gene primer amplification yielded estimated nucleated cell counts. Produced via immunoSEQ multiplex PCR; TCRdb's table is partial and in-frame only. Clone size and V and J calls were adopted from that table, with D and trimming inferred from the DNA. The sample shows some 250,000 clones, 82% of them seen only once. The material sequenced was peripheral blood. The TCR sequence derives from a woman in her sixties or seventies with active or convalescent COVID-19. The rearrangement links TRBV19 to TRBJ2-1; 14 bases fit TRBD2. Here the CDR3 DNA reads TGTGCCACGACTAGCGGGGGGGCCTCGAAGGTCGGTGAGCAGTTCTTC. Protein sequence: CATTSGGASKVGEQFF.